This T cell receptor beta chain was retrieved from a study of blood T cell repertoires in COVID-19. As for the study in general: COVID-19 samples collected from the United States, Italy and Spain covered acute and convalescent phases. From T cells, B-cell-depleted T cells, or PBMCs came the material, which was cDNA or gDNA.

Source study methods: Scientists estimated how many nucleated cells there were by amplifying reference gene primers. Here immunoSEQ multiplex PCR was the method, and the copy in TCRdb shows in-frame clones only, minus some. That table gives V, J and clone size, and the DNA gave D and trimming. The table has around 68,000 clones, 87% seen once. This CDR3 comprises 13 residues. Germline V CDR1 and CDR2: LGHDT, YNNKEL (reference sequence). V was cut by 1 base and J by 8 bases, with 9 bases left in between. Specimen: peripheral blood. The chain recombines TRBV3-1 (or the pseudogene TRBV3-2) with TRBJ2-1, with D uncertain. This receptor was obtained from a man over 45 with active COVID-19. The CDR3 nucleotides are TGTGCCAGCAGCCAAGGTCTGGGCGATGAGCAGTTCTTC. Translation: CASSQGLGDEQFF.